Sequencing of this TCR beta chain was carried out in a study of blood T cell repertoires in COVID-19 (TCRdb year 2020). Describing the broader study: Collaborator samples came from the United States, Italy and Spain and covered acute and convalescent phases of COVID-19. Sample metadata almost always included a de-identified subject ID, COVID-19 status, age in years and sex. HLA class I and class II types, where available, came from metadata supplied by the sample provider rather than from assay-based typing. Samples came from the ongoing ImmuneRACE study (first 160 participants) plus 1,254 subjects from 6 global collaborators. Subjects who had been exposed to COVID-19, were actively infected with it, or had recovered from it provided the deeply sampled blood TCRbeta repertoires that made up the dataset. The material from the prospective study consisted of cDNA or gDNA derived from T cells, B-cell-depleted T cells, or PBMCs. The repertoires were made available in a free public database intended to serve as a resource for research on the immune response to SARS-CoV-2.

The immunoSEQ Assay, a bias-controlled multiplex PCR, was used to amplify TCRbeta CDR3 regions from genomic DNA. Per the source publication's procedure: The number of nucleated cells in each sample was estimated by amplification of reference gene primers within the assay. Sequence reads were collapsed and filtered to measure the absolute abundance of every unique TCRbeta CDR3 rearrangement. Productive Simpson clonality was computed per sample as the square root of Simpson's diversity index over productive rearrangements. Drawn from immuneACCESS, this table holds only the in-frame rearrangements with V and J called that TCRdb kept. Clones are partly lost; checked studies trace under half to an unresolved V gene and leave the rest unexplained. That table supplies the V and J calls and clone size; D and trimming were determined from the DNA. The sample profile shows about 130,000 clones; around three quarters of them were found once. The ten largest make up about 40% of the sample.

On this clone: Its antigen is unknown. Base qualities are missing; no much larger clone stands one base away.

V is cut by 0 bases and J by 4 bases, and the space between the germline ends is 16 bases. CDR1 and CDR2 are read off the germline V gene as LGHNA and YSLEER. The CDR3 runs 17 residues from the cysteine to the phenylalanine. The CDR3 DNA has 51 bases and is translated from base 1. Whole blood was collected in K2EDTA tubes by collaborating institutions according to the institutions' own protocols. For TCRbeta analysis, collaborators shipped samples as frozen whole blood, isolated PBMCs, or DNA extracted from either of those sample types. What the study reported, not specific to this receptor: The quantity of clinical and demographic metadata differed by source and by participant and was supplied without curation.

This clonotype was obtained from a middle-aged man with active or convalescent COVID-19. The V and J genes are TRBV4-3 and TRBJ1-5; 5 matching bases give a weak D call of TRBD1. The sample consisted of peripheral blood. The bases are TGCGCCAGCAGCCAAGATGGAGGGACGGGCGGGAATCAGCCCCAGCATTTT. It is translated as CASSQDGGTGGNQPQHF.